The 28 T cell receptor beta chains below all came from one sample that was sequenced in a study of cytomegalovirus exposure and HLA in healthy donors. The PCR used 60 Vbeta and 13 Jbeta primers. Clones were sequenced by immunoSEQ multiplex PCR, and TCRdb holds only the in-frame ones, with some missing. Recorded for this sample: tens of thousands of clones. Specimen: PBMCs. The source of these receptors is a woman aged 25 to 39 in good health and CMV-seropositive.

The gene calls are TRBV29-1 and TRBJ2-3; 13 nucleotides align to TRBD2. Germline CDR1 SQVTM, CDR2 ANQGSEA. The V segment lost 3 bases and the J segment 4 bases; nucleotides outside the gene matches: 4. The CDR3 contains 15 residues. The CDR3 DNA is TGCAGCGTTGAGCGGACTAGCGGGAGTGCAGATACGCAGTATTTT. Residues: CSVERTSGSADTQYF.

The chain recombines TRBV9 with TRBJ1-2; tentative D call: TRBD1 (5 bases). The CDR3 sequence is 14 residues long. Germline loops: CDR1 SGDLS, CDR2 YYNGEE. Trimming took 4 bases from V and 4 from J, leaving 14 bases between them. This chain's CDR3 is CASSPSQGLYGYTF. The DNA for the CDR3 is TGTGCCAGCAGCCCCTCTCAGGGACTCTATGGCTACACCTTC. The variable domain in full, with the rest retrieved from reference TRBV9 and TRBJ1-2, is DSGVTQTPKHLITATGQRVTLRCSPRSGDLSVYWYQQSLDQGLQFLIQYYNGEERAKGNILERFSAQQFPDLHSELNLSSLELGDSALYFCASSPSQGLYGYTFGSGTRLTVV.

The rearrangement uses TRBV13 and TRBJ2-7; D is perhaps TRBD2 (6 bases). Germline CDR1 PRHDT, CDR2 FYEKMQ (reference sequence). The length of the CDR3 is 15 residues. Trimming removed 4 bases at V and 5 bases at J, with 18 bases between. For the CDR3, the DNA is TGTGCCAGCAGCTCCGGTGGGTCGGGGGTCCACGAGCAGTACTTC. This codes for CASSSGGSGVHEQYF. The full variable domain, completed using reference TRBV13 and TRBJ2-7, is AAGVIQSPRHLIKEKRETATLKCYPIPRHDTVYWYQQGPGQDPQFLISFYEKMQSDKGSIPDRFSAQQFSDYHSELNMSSLELGDSALYFCASSSGGSGVHEQYFGPGTRLTVT.

This clone shows up as medium-sized by frequency. This sequence joins TRBV7-2 and TRBJ1-1; possibly TRBD1 for D (6 bases). Trimming removed 1 base at V and 2 bases at J, with 20 bases between. The CDR3 extends over 18 amino acids. CDR1 is SGHTA and CDR2 is FQGNSA in the germline V gene. CDR3 bases: TGTGCCAGCAGCTTAGTTGGTGTAGGGGGGGCCCTCAACACTGAAGCTTTCTTT. This encodes CASSLVGVGGALNTEAFF.

This chain joins TRBV7-9 and TRBJ1-1; D remains unclear. This CDR3 contains 15 residues. V was clipped by 1 base and J by 4 bases, with 13 bases between them. Germline values: CDR1 SEHNR, CDR2 FQNEAQ (reference sequence). The CDR3 reads CASSLVTGRATEAFF. The CDR3 DNA reads as TGTGCCAGCAGCTTAGTTACTGGGAGAGCCACTGAAGCTTTCTTT.

V is TRBV5-8 and J is TRBJ1-3; D possibly corresponds to TRBD1 (5 bases). CDR1 SGHTS and CDR2 YDEGEE come from the germline V gene. This CDR3 contains 16 residues. With 2 bases removed from V and 4 bases from J, the gap between germline ends came to 16 bases. Here the CDR3 DNA reads TGTGCCAGCAGCTTCCTCCCAGGGTCGGGCGGAAACACCATATATTTT. This codes for CASSFLPGSGGNTIYF.

The chain employs TRBV15 and TRBJ2-7; D unclear. V gave up 0 bases and J gave up 6 bases, with 9 bases separating them. The CDR3 is 13 residues long. Germline V gene data show CDR1 as LNHNV and CDR2 as YYDKDF (reference sequence). CDR3 amino acids: CATSRELSVEQYF. In nucleotides, the CDR3 is TGTGCCACCAGCAGAGAGCTAAGCGTCGAGCAGTACTTC.

CDR3 residues: CASSVDGSTEAFF. The DNA of the CDR3 is TGTGCCAGCAGCGTAGATGGGAGCACTGAAGCTTTCTTT. The chain joins TRBV9 to TRBJ1-1; D uncertain. V was cut by 0 bases and J by 4 bases, with 7 bases left in between. The CDR3 sequence is 13 residues long. Germline assignment: CDR1 SGDLS and CDR2 YYNGEE. The entire variable domain, with the rest obtained from reference TRBV9 and TRBJ1-1, is as follows: DSGVTQTPKHLITATGQRVTLRCSPRSGDLSVYWYQQSLDQGLQFLIQYYNGEERAKGNILERFSAQQFPDLHSELNLSSLELGDSALYFCASSVDGSTEAFFGQGTRLTVV.

The rearrangement joins TRBV5-1 to TRBJ1-2, with a weak D call TRBD1 (5 bases). The CDR3 runs 17 residues. V was cut by 5 bases and J by 2 bases, with 22 bases left in between. Per the germline V gene, CDR1 is SGHRS and CDR2 is YFSETQ. CDR3 bases: TGCGCCAGCAGGAAGGGGCCGACTCAAATCAAAAACTATGGCTACACCTTC. Amino acids: CASRKGPTQIKNYGYTF.

The V gene is TRBV11-3, the J gene TRBJ2-7, with 8 bases aligning to TRBD1. V lost 5 bases, J lost 6 bases, and 6 bases stayed unmatched. The CDR3 totals 13 residues. Germline V lookup: CDR1 SGHNT, CDR2 YENEEA. DNA for the CDR3: TGTGCCAGCAGCCAGAACAGGGGGAGCGAGCAGTACTTC. As protein: CASSQNRGSEQYF.

The chain couples TRBV29-1 to TRBJ2-1; 12 bases are shared with TRBD2. The CDR3 is 14 amino acids. The germline V gene encodes CDR1 SQVTM and CDR2 ANQGSEA. The V and J ends lost 5 bases and 7 bases, in that order; junction bases with no gene match: 6. CDR3 DNA: TGCAGCGTTCCCCCTAGCGGGAGGGGGAATGAGCAGTTCTTC. Encoded protein: CSVPPSGRGNEQFF.

The rearrangement uses TRBV18 and TRBJ2-3; 9 bases are shared with TRBD2. V trimming: 6 bases; J trimming: 5 bases; junction bases outside the gene matches: 6. Germline assignment: CDR1 KGHSH and CDR2 LQKENI. CDR3 length: 14 residues. The CDR3 coding sequence is TGTGCCAGCTCTCCGGGACTAGCAATAGATACGCAGTATTTT. Its translation: CASSPGLAIDTQYF.

The CDR3 coding sequence is TGTGCCAGCTCATCAGACACTCTAAGCTCTGGGGCCAACGTCCTGACTTTC. The encoded protein is CASSSDTLSSGANVLTF. V usage is TRBV18 and J usage is TRBJ2-6, with D unresolved. Looked up from germline, CDR1 is KGHSH and CDR2 is LQKENI. V lost 5 bases, J lost 0 bases, and 14 bases lay in between. CDR3 size: 17 residues.

The J gene is TRBJ2-6, the V gene TRBV7-3; D ambiguous. Deletions cut 1 base from V and 2 bases from J, with 6 bases between. The CDR3 consists of 15 residues. Looked up from germline, CDR1 is SGHTA and CDR2 is FQGTGA. The CDR3 loop is CASSLNPAGANVLTF. The DNA for the CDR3 is TGTGCCAGCAGCTTAAACCCGGCTGGGGCCAACGTCCTGACTTTC.

The rearrangement joins TRBV6-5 to TRBJ2-7; TRBD2 might be the D (6 bases). The V end was cut by 10 bases, the J end by 4 bases, with 23 bases between. CDR3 length equals 15 residues. Germline assignment: CDR1 MNHEY and CDR2 SVGAGI. The CDR3 region has the DNA TGTGCCAAGAAGCTTAGCGGTTCCCGGACGTACGAGCAGTACTTC. This gives the protein CAKKLSGSRTYEQYF.

The rearrangement uses TRBV6-1 and TRBJ2-1; tentative D call: TRBD2 (5 bases). The V gene's germline CDR1 is MNHNS and CDR2 SASEGT. The CDR3 covers 14 residues. The V end lost 5 bases, the J end lost 1 base, and 9 bases lay between the germline ends. This chain's CDR3 is CASSPGESYNEQFF. CDR3 nucleotides: TGTGCCAGCAGTCCCGGGGAATCCTACAATGAGCAGTTCTTC.

The chain combines TRBV2 with TRBJ1-1; 7 bases match TRBD1. Germline CDR1 reads SNHLY; CDR2 reads FYNNEI. The CDR3 length is 14 residues. With 7 bases clipped from V and 1 base from J, the junction kept 6 bases outside the gene matches. The CDR3 DNA reads as TGTGCCAGCAATCGCCGACAGGGGAACACTGAAGCTTTCTTT. Residues: CASNRRQGNTEAFF.

The V and J genes are TRBV5-4 and TRBJ2-7, with 8 bases identical to TRBD2. The trim removed 4 bases at V and 6 bases at J, leaving 15 bases unmatched. CDR3 length: 16 amino acids. Germline lookup yields CDR1 SGHNT and CDR2 YYREEE (reference sequence). CDR3 nucleotides: TGTGCCAGCAGCCCGGGGGGGGAAAGGGACGCACGCGAGCAGTACTTC. Protein sequence: CASSPGGERDAREQYF.

The rearrangement uses TRBV6-5 and TRBJ2-5; TRBD2 matches 10 bases. V shed 10 bases, J shed 9 bases, and the junction held 14 bases outside the gene matches. Germline values: CDR1 MNHEY, CDR2 SVGAGI. This CDR3 has 14 amino acids. The CDR3 DNA follows: TGTGCCACTTCGGAGACTAGCGGGCCCGGGGCCCAGTACTTC. This translates into CATSETSGPGAQYF.

The rearrangement uses TRBV4-1 and TRBJ1-1, with D unresolved. V lost 4 bases and J 1 base, leaving 4 bases between the germline ends. CDR3 length equals 12 residues. The germline CDR1 and CDR2 sequences are MGHRA and YSYEKL. CDR3: CASSPGNTEAFF. The CDR3 DNA follows: TGCGCCAGCAGCCCGGGGAACACTGAAGCTTTCTTT.

V is TRBV5-1 and J is TRBJ1-3, with no clear D. The CDR3 covers 15 residues. V was cut by 4 bases and J by 0 bases, with 11 bases left in between. Germline V gene lookup returns CDR1 SGHRS and CDR2 YFSETQ. CDR3: CASSIEPNSGNTIYF. The CDR3 coding sequence is TGCGCCAGCAGCATAGAGCCAAACTCTGGAAACACCATATATTTT. Full variable domain (remainder filled in from reference TRBV5-1 and TRBJ1-3): KAGVTQTPRYLIKTRGQQVTLSCSPISGHRSVSWYQQTPGQGLQFLFEYFSETQRNKGNFPGRFSGRQFSNSRSEMNVSTLELGDSALYLCASSIEPNSGNTIYFGEGSWLTVV.

The chain uses TRBV30 and TRBJ2-5; 9 bases align to TRBD1. The CDR3 spans 14 residues. The germline V gene encodes CDR1 GTSNPN and CDR2 SVGIG (reference sequence). Unmatched junction bases numbered 5, after V lost 3 bases and J lost 3 bases. CDR3 loop: CAWSAGTGKETQYF. CDR3 in DNA: TGTGCCTGGAGCGCCGGGACAGGGAAAGAGACCCAGTACTTC.

The DNA for the CDR3 is TGTGCCAGCAGTTTCGGGACAGGGAAGGAGCAGTACTTC. Amino acid sequence: CASSFGTGKEQYF. The chain carries TRBV27 and TRBJ2-7, with 9 bases aligning to TRBD1. This CDR3 is 13 amino acids long. From germline, CDR1 is MNHEY and CDR2 SMNVEV (reference sequence). Losses at the gene ends were 3 bases for V and 7 bases for J; bases not matched to a gene: 4.

This rearrangement joins TRBV7-9 to TRBJ1-2, with 12 bases fitting TRBD1. The CDR3 has 15 residues. Per the germline V gene, CDR1 is SEHNR and CDR2 is FQNEAQ (reference sequence). Germline trimming cut 5 bases from V and 6 bases from J; bases unmatched to any gene: 7. The CDR3 sequence: CASSRGTGGEDGYTF. CDR3 nucleotides: TGTGCCAGCAGCCGAGGGACAGGGGGCGAAGATGGCTACACCTTC.

The rearrangement links TRBV5-1 to TRBJ1-1; possible D gene TRBD1, 5 bases. Deletions cut 0 bases from V and 1 base from J, with 7 bases between. Germline V gene lookup returns CDR1 SGHRS and CDR2 YFSETQ. The CDR3 spans 14 residues. The CDR3 here is CASSLDGANTEAFF. The DNA of the CDR3 is TGCGCCAGCAGCTTGGATGGGGCGAACACTGAAGCTTTCTTT.

The chain has TRBV7-9 and TRBJ1-1, with 8 nucleotides matching TRBD1. This CDR3 region has 14 residues. The junction had 1 base not matched to a gene; V was cut back by 4 bases and J by 0 bases. Germline loops: CDR1 SEHNR, CDR2 FQNEAQ (reference sequence). The CDR3 DNA reads TGTGCCAGCAGCTGGGGACAGGTGAACACTGAAGCTTTCTTT. It specifies CASSWGQVNTEAFF.

This chain links TRBV7-9 with TRBJ1-1; no clear D gene. V lost 5 bases to trimming and J lost 8 bases, with 3 bases between them. CDR3 length equals 9 residues. Germline V gene data show CDR1 as SEHNR and CDR2 as FQNEAQ (reference sequence). The CDR3 bases are TGTGCCAGCAGCCGGGAAGCTTTCTTT. It specifies CASSREAFF.

The chain combines TRBV5-6 with TRBJ1-5; D is undetermined. Trimming took 2 bases from V and 5 from J, leaving 11 bases between them. CDR1 is SGHDT, CDR2 YYEEEE, per germline. The CDR3 runs 14 residues. The DNA for the CDR3 is TGTGCCAGCAGCTTAGTTCAGATTTATCAGCCCCAGCATTTT. This codes for CASSLVQIYQPQHF.